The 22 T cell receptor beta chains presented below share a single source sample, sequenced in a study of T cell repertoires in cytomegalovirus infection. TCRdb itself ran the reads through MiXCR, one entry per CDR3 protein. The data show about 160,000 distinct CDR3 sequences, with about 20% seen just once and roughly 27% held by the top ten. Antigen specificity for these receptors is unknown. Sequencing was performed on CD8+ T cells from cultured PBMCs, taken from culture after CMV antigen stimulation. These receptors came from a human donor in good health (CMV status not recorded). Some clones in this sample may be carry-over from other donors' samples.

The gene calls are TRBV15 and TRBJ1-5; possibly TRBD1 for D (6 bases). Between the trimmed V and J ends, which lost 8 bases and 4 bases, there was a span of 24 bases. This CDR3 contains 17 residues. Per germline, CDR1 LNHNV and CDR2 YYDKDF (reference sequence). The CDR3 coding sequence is TGTGCCACCGCGAGAGAAGCGGACAGTAAAGGTAATCAGCCCCAGCATTTT. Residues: CATAREADSKGNQPQHF.

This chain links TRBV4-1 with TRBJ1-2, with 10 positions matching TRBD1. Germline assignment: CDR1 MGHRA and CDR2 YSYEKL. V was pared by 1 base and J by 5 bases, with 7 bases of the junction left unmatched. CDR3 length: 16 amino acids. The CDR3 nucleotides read TGCGCCAGCAGCCAAGGACAGGGGGCTAGTTTGTATGGCTACACCTTC. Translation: CASSQGQGASLYGYTF.

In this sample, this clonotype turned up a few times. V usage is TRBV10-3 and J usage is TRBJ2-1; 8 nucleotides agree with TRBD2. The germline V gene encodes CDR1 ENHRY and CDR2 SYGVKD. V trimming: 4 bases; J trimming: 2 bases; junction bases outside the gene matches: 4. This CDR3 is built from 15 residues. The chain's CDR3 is CAISVGSGAYNEQFF. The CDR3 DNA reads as TGTGCCATCAGTGTAGGTAGCGGGGCCTACAATGAGCAGTTCTTC.

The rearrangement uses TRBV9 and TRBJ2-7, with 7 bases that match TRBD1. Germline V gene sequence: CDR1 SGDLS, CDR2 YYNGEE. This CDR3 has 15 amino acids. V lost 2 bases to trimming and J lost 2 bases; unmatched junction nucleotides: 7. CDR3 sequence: CASSVGTATTYEQYF. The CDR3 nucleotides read TGTGCCAGCAGCGTTGGGACAGCAACCACCTACGAGCAGTACTTC.

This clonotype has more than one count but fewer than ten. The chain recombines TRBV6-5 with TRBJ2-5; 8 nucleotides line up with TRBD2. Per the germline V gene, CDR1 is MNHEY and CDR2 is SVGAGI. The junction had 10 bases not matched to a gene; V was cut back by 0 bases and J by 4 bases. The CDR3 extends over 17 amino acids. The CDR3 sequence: CASSYSNQGLEAETQYF. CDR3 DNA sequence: TGTGCCAGCAGTTACTCGAACCAGGGACTAGAGGCAGAGACCCAGTACTTC.

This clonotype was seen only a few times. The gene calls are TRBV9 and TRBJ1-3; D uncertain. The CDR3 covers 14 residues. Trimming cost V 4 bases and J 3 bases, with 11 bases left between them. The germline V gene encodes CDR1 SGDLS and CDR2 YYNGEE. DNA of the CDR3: TGTGCCAGCAGCCCTTTTAGTGGTGGAAACACCATATATTTT. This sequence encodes CASSPFSGGNTIYF.

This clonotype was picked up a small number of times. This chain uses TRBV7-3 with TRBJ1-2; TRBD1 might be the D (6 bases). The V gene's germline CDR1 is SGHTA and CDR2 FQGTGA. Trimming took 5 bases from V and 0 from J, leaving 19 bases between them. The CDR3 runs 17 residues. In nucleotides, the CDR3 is TGTGCCAGCAGCCTAGAATCAACAGGGATCTCTAACTATGGCTACACCTTC. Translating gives CASSLESTGISNYGYTF. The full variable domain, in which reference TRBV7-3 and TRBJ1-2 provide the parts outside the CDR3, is GAGVSQTPSNKVTEKGKYVELRCDPISGHTALYWYRQSLGQGPEFLIYFQGTGAADDSGLPNDRFFAVRPEGSVSTLKIQRTERGDSAVYLCASSLESTGISNYGYTFGSGTRLTVV.

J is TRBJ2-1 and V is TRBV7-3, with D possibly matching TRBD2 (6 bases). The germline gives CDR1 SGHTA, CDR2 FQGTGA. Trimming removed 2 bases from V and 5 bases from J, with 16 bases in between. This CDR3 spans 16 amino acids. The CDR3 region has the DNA TGTGCCAGCAGCTTATTGGCCAGCGGGTTGGACAATGAGCAGTTCTTC. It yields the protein CASSLLASGLDNEQFF.

DNA for the CDR3: TGTGCCAGCAGCTTACCCCGCTACGAGCAGTACTTC. The encoded protein is CASSLPRYEQYF. The rearrangement uses TRBV7-2 and TRBJ2-7; D gene unclear. CDR1 and CDR2 from the germline V gene are SGHTA and FQGNSA. V lost 2 bases to trimming and J lost 3 bases, with 5 bases between them. The CDR3 length is 12 residues.

CDR3 sequence: CASSQDTGQRRGYGYTF. The CDR3 coding sequence is TGCGCCAGCAGCCAAGATACGGGCCAACGACGGGGCTATGGCTACACCTTC. The gene calls are TRBV4-1 and TRBJ1-2; unclear D gene. The CDR3 is made up of 17 amino acids. Trimming pared 0 bases from V and 4 bases from J, leaving 18 bases between. The germline CDR1 and CDR2 sequences are MGHRA and YSYEKL.

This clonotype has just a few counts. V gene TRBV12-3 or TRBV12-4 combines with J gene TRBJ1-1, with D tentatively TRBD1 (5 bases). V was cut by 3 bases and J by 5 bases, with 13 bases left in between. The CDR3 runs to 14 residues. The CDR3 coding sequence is TGTGCCAGCAGTTTTCAGGGATTGGGGACTGAAGCTTTCTTT. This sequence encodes CASSFQGLGTEAFF.

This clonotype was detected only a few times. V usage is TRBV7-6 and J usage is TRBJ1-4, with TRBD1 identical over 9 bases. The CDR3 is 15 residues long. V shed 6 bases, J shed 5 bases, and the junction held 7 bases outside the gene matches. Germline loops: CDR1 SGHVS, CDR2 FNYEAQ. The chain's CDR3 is CASSQGQGLNEKLFF. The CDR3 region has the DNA TGTGCCAGCAGTCAGGGACAGGGCCTCAATGAAAAACTGTTTTTT. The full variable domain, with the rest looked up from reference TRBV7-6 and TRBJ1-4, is GAGVSQSPRYKVTKRGQDVALRCDPISGHVSLYWYRQALGQGPEFLTYFNYEAQQDKSGLPNDRFSAERPEGSISTLTIQRTEQRDSAMYRCASSQGQGLNEKLFFGSGTQLSVL.

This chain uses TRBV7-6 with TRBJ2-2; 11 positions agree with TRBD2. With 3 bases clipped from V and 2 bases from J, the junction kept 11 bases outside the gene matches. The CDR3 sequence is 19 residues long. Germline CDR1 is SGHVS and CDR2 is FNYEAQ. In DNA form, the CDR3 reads TGTGCCAGCAGCTTCGATTACGATAGCGGGGGGGATAACACCGGGGAGCTGTTTTTT. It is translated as CASSFDYDSGGDNTGELFF.

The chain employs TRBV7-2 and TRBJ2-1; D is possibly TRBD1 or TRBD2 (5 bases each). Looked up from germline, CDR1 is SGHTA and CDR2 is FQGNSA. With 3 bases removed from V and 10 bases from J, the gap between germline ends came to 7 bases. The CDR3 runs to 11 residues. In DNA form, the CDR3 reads TGTGCCAGCAGCTTTGGGACGGAGCAGTTCTTC. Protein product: CASSFGTEQFF.

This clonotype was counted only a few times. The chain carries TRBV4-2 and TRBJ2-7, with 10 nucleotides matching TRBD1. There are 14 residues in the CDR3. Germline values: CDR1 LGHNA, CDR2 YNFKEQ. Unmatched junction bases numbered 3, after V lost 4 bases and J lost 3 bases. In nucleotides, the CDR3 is TGTGCCAGCAGCCTCCGGACAGGGGGCTACGAGCAGTACTTC. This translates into CASSLRTGGYEQYF.

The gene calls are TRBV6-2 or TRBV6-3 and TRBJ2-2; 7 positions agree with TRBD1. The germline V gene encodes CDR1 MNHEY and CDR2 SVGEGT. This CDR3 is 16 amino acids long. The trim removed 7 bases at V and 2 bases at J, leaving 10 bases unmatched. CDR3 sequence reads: CASMEVGTANTGELFF. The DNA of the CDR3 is TGTGCCAGCATGGAGGTCGGGACAGCTAACACCGGGGAGCTGTTTTTT.

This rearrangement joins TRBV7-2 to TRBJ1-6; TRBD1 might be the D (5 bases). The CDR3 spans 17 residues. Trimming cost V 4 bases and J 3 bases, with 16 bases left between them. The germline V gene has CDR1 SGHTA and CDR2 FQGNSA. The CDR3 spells CASSSLWGEDYNSPLHF. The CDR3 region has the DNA TGTGCCAGCAGCTCCCTCTGGGGGGAGGACTATAATTCACCCCTCCACTTT.

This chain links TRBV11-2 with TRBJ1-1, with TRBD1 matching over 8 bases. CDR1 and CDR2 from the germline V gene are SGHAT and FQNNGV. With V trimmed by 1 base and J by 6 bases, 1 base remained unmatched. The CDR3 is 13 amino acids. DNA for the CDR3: TGTGCCAGCAGCTTAGGACAGGGGCCTGAAGCTTTCTTT. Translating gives CASSLGQGPEAFF. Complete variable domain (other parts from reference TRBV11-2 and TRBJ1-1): EAGVAQSPRYKIIEKRQSVAFWCNPISGHATLYWYQQILGQGPKLLIQFQNNGVVDDSQLPKDRFSAERLKGVDSTLKIQPAKLEDSAVYLCASSLGQGPEAFFGQGTRLTVV.

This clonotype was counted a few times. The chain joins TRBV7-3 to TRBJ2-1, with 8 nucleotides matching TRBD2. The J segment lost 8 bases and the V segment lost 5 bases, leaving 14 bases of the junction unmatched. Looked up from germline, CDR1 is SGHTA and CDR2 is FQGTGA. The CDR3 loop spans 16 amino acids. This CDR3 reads CASSPRAAGGPDEQFF. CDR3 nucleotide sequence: TGTGCCAGCAGCCCTCGAGCCGCGGGGGGTCCCGATGAGCAGTTCTTC.

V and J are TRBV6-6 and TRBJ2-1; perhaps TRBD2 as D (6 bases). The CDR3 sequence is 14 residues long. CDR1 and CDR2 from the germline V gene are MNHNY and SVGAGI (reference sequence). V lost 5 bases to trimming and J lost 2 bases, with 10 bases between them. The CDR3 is CASSPRLAYNEQFF. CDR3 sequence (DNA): TGTGCCAGCAGTCCTCGACTAGCCTACAATGAGCAGTTCTTC.

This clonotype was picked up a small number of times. CDR3 DNA sequence: TGTGCCACCAGCAGAGTACAGGGGGCGTCTCAGCACACCTTC. Its protein product is CATSRVQGASQHTF. This chain joins TRBV15 and TRBJ1-2, with 9 bases aligning to TRBD1. V shed 1 base, J shed 12 bases, and the junction held 9 bases outside the gene matches. Germline CDR1 LNHNV, CDR2 YYDKDF (reference sequence). This CDR3 contains 14 residues. The full variable domain, its missing parts supplied by reference TRBV15 and TRBJ1-2, is DAMVIQNPRYQVTQFGKPVTLSCSQTLNHNVMYWYQQKSSQAPKLLFHYYDKDFNNEADTPDNFQSRRPNTSFCFLDIRSPGLGDTAMYLCATSRVQGASQHTFGSGTRLTVV.

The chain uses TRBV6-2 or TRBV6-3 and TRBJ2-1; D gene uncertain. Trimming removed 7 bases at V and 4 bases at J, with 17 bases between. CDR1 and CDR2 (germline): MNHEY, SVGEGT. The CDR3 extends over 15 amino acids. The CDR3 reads CASNHAASSYNEQFF. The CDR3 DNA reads TGTGCCAGCAACCACGCGGCTAGTAGTTACAATGAGCAGTTCTTC.